These 19 T cell receptor beta chains were sequenced from one sample in a study of shared clonotypes between healthy human individuals. TCRdb keeps only in-frame clones here, not all; method: immunoSEQ multiplex PCR. The sample includes roughly 2,500,000 clones, 90% to 95% seen only once; the top ten take about 0.39%. Sequenced sample: naive CD4+ T cells from PBMCs. Subset specified: CD45RA+ positively selected. The source is a young man in good health. Some clones in this sample may be carry-over from other donors' samples.

J is TRBJ2-7 and V is TRBV28; 7 bases agree with TRBD1. The CDR3 runs 15 residues. The junction had 9 bases not matched to a gene; V was cut back by 4 bases and J by 3 bases. Germline CDR1 MDHEN, CDR2 SYDVKM. The CDR3 spells CASSSYSDRIYEQYF. CDR3 sequence (DNA): TGTGCCAGCAGTTCCTACTCGGACAGGATCTACGAGCAGTACTTC.

This chain links TRBV5-1 with TRBJ1-1, with 9 positions matching TRBD1. The CDR3 is 15 amino acids. The germline V gene has CDR1 SGHRS and CDR2 YFSETQ. The J segment lost 2 bases and the V segment lost 3 bases, leaving 5 bases of the junction unmatched. CDR3 sequence (DNA): TGCGCCAGCAGCTCACGGGACAGGGCAAACACTGAAGCTTTCTTT. Translated: CASSSRDRANTEAFF.

CDR3 DNA sequence: TGCGCCAGCAGCGCGGGGACAGGGGAAGAGACCCAGTACTTC. This translates into CASSAGTGEETQYF. V gene TRBV5-1 combines with J gene TRBJ2-5, with TRBD1 identical over 10 bases. Trimming took 4 bases from V and 3 from J; bases not matched to a gene: 3. The CDR3 runs to 14 residues. Germline V lookup: CDR1 SGHRS, CDR2 YFSETQ. The variable domain in full, completed from reference TRBV5-1 and TRBJ2-5, reads KAGVTQTPRYLIKTRGQQVTLSCSPISGHRSVSWYQQTPGQGLQFLFEYFSETQRNKGNFPGRFSGRQFSNSRSEMNVSTLELGDSALYLCASSAGTGEETQYFGPGTRLLVL.

The chain combines TRBV5-1 with TRBJ2-2; 9 bases align to TRBD2. With 4 bases clipped from V and 3 bases from J, the junction kept 13 bases outside the gene matches. The CDR3 totals 18 residues. Germline CDR1 is SGHRS and CDR2 is YFSETQ. Here the CDR3 DNA reads TGCGCCAGCAGCGTGCTTGCTCCAGCGGGAGGCTACACCGGGGAGCTGTTTTTT. Translation gives CASSVLAPAGGYTGELFF.

The J gene is TRBJ2-1, the V gene TRBV9, with TRBD1 matching over 9 bases. Losses at the gene ends were 10 bases for V and 3 bases for J; bases not matched to a gene: 5. CDR3 length equals 13 residues. Germline V CDR1 and CDR2: SGDLS, YYNGEE. CDR3 sequence (DNA): TGTGCCTCCGGGACAGGGAACTACAATGAGCAGTTCTTC. Residues: CASGTGNYNEQFF.

This chain connects TRBV11-2 to TRBJ2-7, with D hard to call. V gave up 0 bases and J gave up 0 bases, with 9 bases separating them. CDR1 SGHAT and CDR2 FQNNGV come from the germline V gene. There are 15 residues in the CDR3. Here the CDR3 reads CASSLDRRSSYEQYF. The CDR3 DNA reads TGTGCCAGCAGCTTAGATCGCAGGAGCTCCTACGAGCAGTACTTC.

This clone was found once. The chain uses TRBV5-1 and TRBJ2-7; no reliable D call. The germline V gene has CDR1 SGHRS and CDR2 YFSETQ. Trimming stripped 3 bases from V and 2 bases from J, with 6 bases between. This CDR3 spans 12 amino acids. CDR3 in amino acids: CASSYTAYEQYF. CDR3 in DNA: TGCGCCAGCAGCTACACGGCCTACGAGCAGTACTTC.

This clone was recorded only once. The rearrangement links TRBV28 to TRBJ1-5; 7 nucleotides agree with TRBD1. The CDR3 totals 15 residues. V dropped 6 bases and J dropped 6; count of bases not matched to a gene: 11. CDR1 and CDR2 (germline): MDHEN, SYDVKM. The chain's CDR3 is CASSPTDRFVQPQHF. In DNA form, the CDR3 reads TGTGCCAGCAGCCCGACGGACAGGTTCGTTCAGCCCCAGCATTTT.

The V call is TRBV5-8, the J call TRBJ2-7; perhaps D is TRBD1 or TRBD2 (5 bases each). The germline V and J ends were trimmed by 2 bases and 12 bases, with 24 bases remaining between them. The length of the CDR3 is 15 residues. The germline V gene encodes CDR1 SGHTS and CDR2 YDEGEE. This chain's CDR3 is CASSFHPGPPRLWYF. The CDR3 nucleotides are TGTGCCAGCAGCTTTCATCCGGGACCCCCGCGTTTATGGTACTTC.

This rearrangement joins TRBV18 to TRBJ2-1, with TRBD2 matching over 13 bases. CDR1 KGHSH and CDR2 LQKENI come from the germline V gene. The V gene end was trimmed by 5 bases and the J gene end by 5 bases; junction bases not matched to a gene: 3. This CDR3 is built from 15 residues. For the CDR3, the DNA is TGTGCCAGCTCAGGAACTAGCGGGGGGGACAATGAGCAGTTCTTC. Translating gives CASSGTSGGDNEQFF.

As to this clone: Without the conserved terminal phenylalanine or tryptophan, this CDR3 likely stems from a read error. The rearrangement links TRBV4-3 to TRBJ1-2; D ambiguous. There are 17 residues in the CDR3. The germline V gene has CDR1 LGHNA and CDR2 YSLEER. Trimming took 0 bases from V and 4 from J, leaving 18 bases between them. CDR3 sequence reads: CASSQDRRRTAAYGYTL. The CDR3 DNA reads as TGCGCCAGCAGCCAAGATCGACGAAGGACCGCCGCCTATGGCTACACCCTC.

The chain couples TRBV18 to TRBJ2-7; D is uncertain. The CDR3 has 12 amino acids. V lost 0 bases and J lost 6, with 6 bases in between. The germline V gene has CDR1 KGHSH and CDR2 LQKENI. As DNA, the CDR3 is TGTGCCAGCTCACCACCGGTGGGCGAGCAGTACTTC. Encoded protein: CASSPPVGEQYF.

The CDR3 bases are TGTGCCAGCAGTGGTGGACTAGCGGGAGGAATCAACTACGAGCAGTACTTC. Its translation: CASSGGLAGGINYEQYF. The V call is TRBV28, the J call TRBJ2-7, with 14 nucleotides matching TRBD2. The junction had 9 bases not matched to a gene; V was cut back by 5 bases and J by 3 bases. In germline, CDR1 is MDHEN, CDR2 SYDVKM. This CDR3 contains 17 residues.

The chain links TRBV18 to TRBJ2-7, with TRBD2 matching over 12 bases. Trimming removed 6 bases from V and 0 bases from J; junction bases left unmatched: 6. Germline V gene data show CDR1 as KGHSH and CDR2 as LQKENI. The CDR3 is 16 amino acids. The CDR3 sequence: CASSFLTSGSSYEQYF. CDR3 bases: TGTGCCAGCTCCTTTCTGACTAGCGGGAGCTCCTACGAGCAGTACTTC. The whole variable domain, remainder taken from reference TRBV18 and TRBJ2-7, is NAGVMQNPRHLVRRRGQEARLRCSPMKGHSHVYWYRQLPEEGLKFMVYLQKENIIDESGMPKERFSAEFPKEGPSILRIQQVVRGDSAAYFCASSFLTSGSSYEQYFGPGTRLTVT.

This chain joins TRBV18 and TRBJ2-7; D gene uncertain. The CDR3 is 13 amino acids. V lost 8 bases to trimming and J lost 3 bases, with 14 bases between them. Germline loops: CDR1 KGHSH, CDR2 LQKENI. The CDR3 bases are TGTGCCAGCGCAGCCCCTAACCTCTACGAGCAGTACTTC. It yields the protein CASAAPNLYEQYF.

The chain combines TRBV28 with TRBJ2-1; possibly TRBD1 for D (5 bases). The CDR3 runs to 11 residues. Trimming left V 7 bases short and J 15 bases short, with 16 bases between. Germline lookup yields CDR1 MDHEN and CDR2 SYDVKM. The CDR3 is CASNQGPTRFF. In DNA form, the CDR3 reads TGTGCCAGCAATCAGGGCCCTACCCGGTTCTTC.

This chain links TRBV28 with TRBJ2-3; tentative D call: TRBD2 (6 bases). This CDR3 comprises 13 residues. V dropped 6 bases and J dropped 7 bases, with 14 bases sitting between them. In germline, CDR1 is MDHEN, CDR2 SYDVKM. For the CDR3, the DNA is TGTGCCAGCAGGATAGAACTAGCAAATACGCAGTATTTT. Translated: CASRIELANTQYF.

This sequence joins TRBV2 and TRBJ2-1; D not certain. The CDR3 sequence is 15 residues long. V was shortened by 5 bases and J by 6 bases, with 17 bases between the two germline ends. Looked up from germline, CDR1 is SNHLY and CDR2 is FYNNEI. The CDR3 coding sequence is TGTGCCAGCAGTAGGGCCCTGACCCGAGGCAATGAGCAGTTCTTC. Protein sequence: CASSRALTRGNEQFF.

V usage is TRBV7-2 and J usage is TRBJ2-2; a weak D match, TRBD2 (6 bases). Germline CDR1 reads SGHTA; CDR2 reads FQGNSA. Trimming shortened V by 3 bases and J by 1 base, and 15 bases separated the two germline ends. The CDR3 covers 17 residues. The CDR3 sequence: CASSFQRGSGNTGELFF. For the CDR3, the DNA is TGTGCCAGCAGCTTCCAACGGGGTAGCGGGAACACCGGGGAGCTGTTTTTT.